Listed here are 31 T cell receptor beta chains from one sample, sequenced in a study of T cell clonality in common variable immunodeficiency. Assay: immunoSEQ multiplex PCR; the TCRdb copy retains only in-frame clones and omits some. The sample shows fewer than 50,000 clones, none of them appearing just once. Sequenced: peripheral blood mononuclear cells. Receptors originate from a person between 18 and 75 years old in good health.

This clone appeared many times. Sequencing ends 3 residues short of the CDR3 end; the germline J gene provides the rest. The chain links TRBV6-2 or TRBV6-3 to TRBJ2-3, with TRBD1 matching over 8 bases. The germline gives CDR1 MNHEY, CDR2 SVGEGT. The CDR3 contains 15 residues. Germline trimming cut 7 bases from V and 4 bases from J; bases unmatched to any gene: 10. The covered CDR3 bases are TGTGCCAGCAAAACCGGGACAGGTACGGCAGATACG. Translation: CASKTGTGTADT. The CDR3 reads in full as CASKTGTGTADTQYF.

This clone came up many times. The observed sequence ends 3 residues before the CDR3 terminus, with the missing tail filled in from the germline J gene. Distinct nucleotide sequences in the sample also encode this CDR3. The V and J genes are TRBV20-1 and TRBJ2-1, with D perhaps TRBD1 (5 bases). The CDR3 contains 11 residues. Trimming removed 5 bases at V and 7 bases at J, with 9 bases between. Per the germline V gene, CDR1 is DFQATT and CDR2 is SNEGSKA (reference sequence). The part of the CDR3 DNA that was read is TGCAGTGCTGGTAGGGGTAATGAG. This gives the protein CSAGRGNE. The whole CDR3 region reads CSAGRGNEQFF.

This clone was seen repeatedly, ten times or more. CDR3 residues: CSARGAGVKAGELFF. CDR3 DNA (partial): TGCAGTGCTAGAGGAGCGGGAGTGAAAGCCGGGGAG. The rearrangement uses TRBV20-1 and TRBJ2-2, with 8 positions matching TRBD2. Coverage ceases 3 residues before the CDR3 finishes, and the germline J gene fills in the end. V dropped 1 base and J dropped 6; count of bases not matched to a gene: 7. The CDR3 length is 15 residues. Germline V gene lookup returns CDR1 DFQATT and CDR2 SNEGSKA (reference sequence).

This clone was counted many times. The read gets to within 3 residues of the CDR3 end, and the germline J gene fills in the rest. The chain links TRBV30 to TRBJ1-5; 7 bases align to TRBD1. The junction had 4 bases not matched to a gene; V was cut back by 0 bases and J by 5 bases. This CDR3 is built from 14 residues. Germline-derived CDR1 and CDR2 are GTSNPN and SVGIG (reference sequence). The CDR3 loop is CAWSVRQGDQPQHF. The CDR3 bases that were read are TGTGCCTGGAGTGTACGACAGGGAGATCAGCCC.

This clone was counted ten times or more. The DNA read from the CDR3 is TGTGCCAGCAGCCAGCGACCTTCTAGCGGGAGGTCCGGCACAGATACG. Translation gives CASSQRPSSGRSGTDT. The whole CDR3 sequence is CASSQRPSSGRSGTDTQYF. This chain uses TRBV3-1 (or the pseudogene TRBV3-2) with TRBJ2-3; 11 nucleotides agree with TRBD2. The read ends 3 residues before the CDR3 terminus; that terminus is restored from the germline J gene. J lost 1 base, V lost 3 bases, and 12 bases had no gene match. Germline V gene data show CDR1 as LGHDT and CDR2 as YNNKEL (reference sequence). The CDR3 runs 19 residues.

This clone occurred many times. The CDR3 is cut off 3 residues early in the read; its end comes from the germline J gene. This chain links TRBV7-9 with TRBJ1-4; no definite D call. This CDR3 comprises 12 residues. V lost 6 bases to trimming and J lost 8 bases, with 10 bases between them. CDR1 is SEHNR, CDR2 FQNEAQ, per germline (reference sequence). CDR3 amino acids: CASSPTPEKLFF. The covered CDR3 bases are TGTGCCAGCAGTCCCACACCGGAAAAA.

In this sample, this clone turned up many times. The junction departs from germline at one end; a sequencing error may be responsible. CDR3 protein: CASSRQGHGYTF. The sequenced CDR3 bases are TGCGCCAGCTCTCGACAGGGGCATGGC. The V call is TRBV12-3 or TRBV12-4, the J call TRBJ1-2; TRBD1 aligns across 8 bases. From the germline J gene comes the end of the CDR3, since the read stops 3 residues before it. This CDR3 comprises 12 residues.

This clone occurred a few times. The CDR3 loop reads CATLWGGEQYF. The DNA read from the CDR3 is TGTGCCACCCTATGGGGGGGCGAG. The rearrangement uses TRBV7-9 and TRBJ2-7; 7 bases map to TRBD2. The read halts 3 residues ahead of the CDR3 end, with the missing end drawn from the germline J gene. This CDR3 has 11 residues. V was pared by 10 bases and J by 6 bases, with 6 bases of the junction left unmatched. Germline V lookup: CDR1 SEHNR, CDR2 FQNEAQ (reference sequence).

This clone appeared many times. Sequencing ends 3 residues short of the CDR3 end; the germline J gene provides the rest. Other DNA sequences in this sample translate to the same CDR3. This rearrangement joins TRBV19 to TRBJ2-3; tentatively, D is TRBD1 (6 bases). The CDR3 loop spans 15 amino acids. The V end was cut by 6 bases, the J end by 1 base, with 14 bases between. Per the germline V gene, CDR1 is LNHDA and CDR2 is SQIVND (reference sequence). Partial CDR3 DNA: TGTGCCAGTAGCCCACGGAGACAGGGCACAGATACG. It is translated as CASSPRRQGTDT. The whole CDR3 reads CASSPRRQGTDTQYF. Using reference TRBV19 and TRBJ2-3 for the parts outside the CDR3, the full variable domain is DGGITQSPKYLFRKEGQNVTLSCEQNLNHDAMYWYRQDPGQGLRLIYYSQIVNDFQKGDIAEGYSVSREKKESFPLTVTSAQKNPTAFYLCASSPRRQGTDTQYFGPGTRLTVL.

This clone has at least ten counts. The CDR3 bases that were read are TGCAGCGTTACGCAGGGGGCTCACTCTGGGGCCAACGTC. Translated, it gives CSVTQGAHSGANV. The full CDR3 protein is CSVTQGAHSGANVLTF. The genes are TRBV29-1 and TRBJ2-6, with 8 bases identical to TRBD1. Read coverage stops 3 residues before the CDR3 terminus; the germline J gene supplies the remainder. The V gene's germline CDR1 is SQVTM and CDR2 ANQGSEA. Losses at the gene ends were 5 bases for V and 0 bases for J; bases not matched to a gene: 6. This CDR3 region has 16 residues.

This clone was detected many times. The read ends 3 residues before the CDR3 terminus; that terminus is restored from the germline J gene. The chain is built from TRBV20-1 and TRBJ2-2; 10 bases fit TRBD2. The CDR3 is 16 amino acids. From germline, CDR1 is DFQATT and CDR2 SNEGSKA (reference sequence). V dropped 0 bases and J dropped 7; count of bases not matched to a gene: 8. The CDR3 bases that were read are TGCAGTGCTAGAGATCGGCTAGCGGGAGTGTTCGGGGAG. As protein: CSARDRLAGVFGE. Given in full, the CDR3 is CSARDRLAGVFGELFF.

Ten or more counts support this clone. From the germline J gene comes the end of the CDR3, since the read stops 3 residues before it. The V gene is TRBV7-2, the J gene TRBJ1-2, with D possibly matching TRBD1 (5 bases). The CDR3 runs 14 residues. CDR1 and CDR2 (germline): SGHTA, FQGNSA. The germline V and J ends were trimmed by 1 base and 3 bases, with 9 bases remaining between them. The CDR3 reads CASSLVAGHYGYTF. The part of the CDR3 DNA that was read is TGTGCCAGCAGCTTAGTAGCAGGGCACTATGGC.

In the case of this clone: The read terminates 3 residues ahead of where the CDR3 ends, so the germline J gene completes it. The chain uses TRBV11-2 and TRBJ2-7; D might be TRBD2 (5 bases). CDR1 SGHAT and CDR2 FQNNGV come from the germline V gene. V was pared by 3 bases and J by 2 bases, with 8 bases between. The CDR3 runs 13 residues. CDR3 DNA, as far as it was read: TGTGCCAGCAGCTTTATAGCGCCCTACGAG. Translated, it gives CASSFIAPYE. The CDR3 in its entirety is CASSFIAPYEQYF. The whole variable domain, filled in from reference TRBV11-2 and TRBJ2-7, reads EAGVAQSPRYKIIEKRQSVAFWCNPISGHATLYWYQQILGQGPKLLIQFQNNGVVDDSQLPKDRFSAERLKGVDSTLKIQPAKLEDSAVYLCASSFIAPYEQYFGPGTRLTVT.

This clone was counted at least ten times. The read is 3 residues too short to cover the CDR3 end, so that end is filled in from the germline J gene. This chain uses TRBV28 with TRBJ1-4, with D possibly being TRBD1 (5 bases). Deletions cut 5 bases from V and 6 bases from J, with 13 bases between. The CDR3 covers 14 residues. Looked up from germline, CDR1 is MDHEN and CDR2 is SYDVKM. The CDR3 reads CASSQGGEYEKLFF. The CDR3 DNA, read in part, is TGTGCCAGCAGTCAGGGAGGGGAGTATGAAAAA.

This clone was seen at least ten times. The CDR3 end lies 3 residues beyond the end of the read and is filled in from the germline J gene. The chain uses TRBV3-1 (or the pseudogene TRBV3-2) and TRBJ2-7; 9 bases map to TRBD2. CDR3 length: 14 residues. Germline lookup yields CDR1 LGHDT and CDR2 YNNKEL (reference sequence). The V segment lost 4 bases and the J segment 2 bases; nucleotides outside the gene matches: 3. The CDR3 protein is CASSRGLATYEQYF. The covered CDR3 bases are TGTGCCAGCAGCCGGGGACTAGCTACCTACGAG.

In its sample, this clone was seen many times. The read falls 3 residues short of the CDR3 end, and the missing part is taken from the germline J gene. The rearrangement uses TRBV18 and TRBJ1-1; 7 bases line up with TRBD1. The V segment lost 0 bases and the J segment 0 bases; nucleotides outside the gene matches: 4. The CDR3 runs 16 residues. Germline CDR1 is KGHSH and CDR2 is LQKENI. The part of the CDR3 DNA that was read is TGTGCCAGCTCACCACCGACGACAGGGCTGAACACTGAA. Translation gives CASSPPTTGLNTE. From start to end, the CDR3 is CASSPPTTGLNTEAFF.

This clone was observed at least ten times. The read gets to within 3 residues of the CDR3 end, and the germline J gene fills in the rest. This rearrangement joins TRBV5-1 to TRBJ2-5; TRBD1 matches 7 bases. The CDR3 covers 14 residues. With V trimmed by 4 bases and J by 2 bases, 5 bases remained unmatched. CDR1 is SGHRS and CDR2 is YFSETQ in the germline V gene. The CDR3 here is CASSPGQTQETQYF. The sequenced part of the CDR3 DNA is TGCGCCAGCAGCCCGGGACAGACTCAAGAGACC.

This clone turned up a few times. The CDR3 end is not reached by the read, which stops 3 residues before it; the germline J gene fills it in. This chain links TRBV30 with TRBJ1-1; no reliable D call. Trimming removed 1 base at V and 1 base at J, with 7 bases between. Germline loops: CDR1 GTSNPN, CDR2 SVGIG (reference sequence). The CDR3 spans 13 residues. The sequenced part of the CDR3 DNA is TGTGCCTGGAGTGAGGGTGGGAACACTGAA. Its protein product is CAWSEGGNTE. The CDR3 in its entirety is CAWSEGGNTEAFF.

This clone has a handful of counts. The read finishes 3 residues shy of the CDR3 end, and the germline J gene is used to complete it. This chain connects TRBV25-1 to TRBJ2-5; D call uncertain. Deletions cut 6 bases from V and 0 bases from J, with 14 bases between. There are 15 residues in the CDR3. Germline V gene data show CDR1 as MGHDK and CDR2 as SYGVNS. The chain's CDR3 is CASSPNTMYQETQYF. Incomplete CDR3 DNA: TGTGCCAGCAGCCCGAATACAATGTACCAAGAGACC.

This clone occurred many times. The sequenced fragment ends 3 residues before the CDR3 boundary, so the rest is inferred from the germline J gene. The rearrangement links TRBV14 to TRBJ1-1; D might be TRBD1 (6 bases). The V end was cut by 4 bases, the J end by 7 bases, with 16 bases between. CDR1 and CDR2 (germline): SGHDN, FVKESK. The CDR3 has 14 amino acids. CDR3 bases read: TGTGCCAGCAGCCTCGATCCGGGACACTTTGAA. Protein sequence: CASSLDPGHFE. The whole CDR3 reads CASSLDPGHFEAFF.

This clone was recorded many times. The CDR3 end lies 3 residues beyond the end of the read and is filled in from the germline J gene. The genes are TRBV7-2 and TRBJ2-4; perhaps TRBD1 as D (6 bases). Germline loops: CDR1 SGHTA, CDR2 FQGNSA. The CDR3 is made up of 14 amino acids. The V and J ends lost 3 bases and 5 bases respectively, with 11 bases between them. Partial CDR3 DNA: TGTGCCAGCAGCTTCGACAGGAAGCAAAACATT. This codes for CASSFDRKQNI. The CDR3 reads in full as CASSFDRKQNIQYF.

This clone was detected ten times or more. The CDR3 goes on 3 residues after the read ends, and that part is filled in from the germline J gene. The chain carries TRBV2 and TRBJ2-5, with TRBD1 matching over 8 bases. The CDR3 extends over 14 amino acids. The V and J ends lost 6 bases and 2 bases, in that order; junction bases with no gene match: 5. Germline loops: CDR1 SNHLY, CDR2 FYNNEI. The CDR3: CASRANRGQETQYF. CDR3 DNA, as far as it was read: TGTGCCAGCAGAGCAAACAGGGGGCAAGAGACC.

This clone was counted ten times or more. The CDR3 end lies 3 residues beyond the end of the read and is filled in from the germline J gene. V usage is TRBV30 and J usage is TRBJ2-2, with 11 bases fitting TRBD2. The germline V gene encodes CDR1 GTSNPN and CDR2 SVGIG (reference sequence). CDR3 size: 15 residues. The V gene end was trimmed by 4 bases and the J gene end by 6 bases; junction bases not matched to a gene: 7. This CDR3 reads CAWKAGTSGPGELFF. The sequenced CDR3 bases are TGTGCCTGGAAGGCCGGGACTAGCGGTCCCGGGGAG.

This clone was detected many times. Coverage ceases 3 residues before the CDR3 finishes, and the germline J gene fills in the end. This chain connects TRBV20-1 to TRBJ2-5, with TRBD1 identical over 7 bases. In germline, CDR1 is DFQATT, CDR2 SNEGSKA (reference sequence). The CDR3 loop spans 12 amino acids. V lost 7 bases and J lost 4; bases outside the gene matches: 6. CDR3 region: CSGGGMGETQYF. The sequenced CDR3 bases are TGCAGTGGAGGGGGCATGGGAGAGACC.

Many counts were recorded for this clone. The read falls 3 residues short of the CDR3 end, and the missing part is taken from the germline J gene. This chain links TRBV7-8 with TRBJ2-1, with 9 nucleotides matching TRBD2. This CDR3 region has 15 residues. Germline V gene lookup returns CDR1 SGHVS and CDR2 FQNEAQ. The V gene end was trimmed by 3 bases and the J gene end by 6 bases; junction bases not matched to a gene: 6. The CDR3 loop is CASSFGGTSPNEQFF. Partial CDR3 DNA: TGTGCCAGCAGCTTTGGGGGGACTAGCCCCAATGAG.

The sample holds many counts of this clone. The read stops 3 residues short of the end of the CDR3; the missing end is completed from the germline J gene. The chain links TRBV10-3 to TRBJ1-5; tentative D call: TRBD1 (6 bases). Trimming removed 8 bases from V and 2 bases from J, with 19 bases in between. The CDR3 totals 16 residues. CDR1 and CDR2 (germline): ENHRY, SYGVKD. Incomplete CDR3 DNA: TGTGCCATCGCTCCTTCCAGGGGTCGGGGCAATCAGCCC. Its protein is CAIAPSRGRGNQP. The whole CDR3 reads CAIAPSRGRGNQPQHF.

This clone was observed at least ten times. The sequenced fragment ends 3 residues before the CDR3 boundary, so the rest is inferred from the germline J gene. The chain couples TRBV5-1 to TRBJ2-2; D not certain. The CDR3 sequence is 14 residues long. The germline CDR1 and CDR2 sequences are SGHRS and YFSETQ. V dropped 0 bases and J dropped 4 bases, with 7 bases sitting between them. The part of the CDR3 DNA that was read is TGCGCCAGCAGCTTGGTTACTACCACCGGGGAG. Its protein is CASSLVTTTGE. The whole CDR3 region reads CASSLVTTTGELFF.

This clone was picked up many times. The read terminates 3 residues ahead of where the CDR3 ends, so the germline J gene completes it. The chain has TRBV12-3 or TRBV12-4 and TRBJ2-3; 8 nucleotides line up with TRBD2. The junction had 12 bases not matched to a gene; V was cut back by 5 bases and J by 2 bases. The CDR3 has 17 amino acids. The covered CDR3 bases are TGTGCCAGCAGTGGGAGTTCCTCGGGACTAGTCACAGATACG. This codes for CASSGSSSGLVTDT. The complete CDR3 reads CASSGSSSGLVTDTQYF.

There are many counts of this clone. The read terminates 3 residues ahead of where the CDR3 ends, so the germline J gene completes it. The V gene is TRBV18, the J gene TRBJ2-1; D is uncertain. Germline V gene sequence: CDR1 KGHSH, CDR2 LQKENI. Trimming left V 2 bases short and J 8 bases short, with 7 bases between. The CDR3 is 12 residues long. Incomplete CDR3 DNA: TGTGCCAGCTCACCAGAGATAGATGAG. Translation gives CASSPEIDE. In full, the CDR3 reads CASSPEIDEQFF.

This clone has at least ten counts. Partial CDR3 DNA: TGTGCCGACTTATTGACTGCCAGGGGTAACGAG. It is translated as CADLLTARGNE. The entire CDR3 protein reads CADLLTARGNEQYF. The V gene is TRBV15, the J gene TRBJ2-7; the D gene is possibly TRBD1 (6 bases). Sequencing ends 3 residues short of the CDR3 end; the germline J gene provides the rest. Looked up from germline, CDR1 is LNHNV and CDR2 is YYDKDF (reference sequence). Deletions cut 11 bases from V and 5 bases from J, with 22 bases between. This CDR3 is 14 amino acids long.

This clone was seen repeatedly, ten times or more. Read data end 3 residues before the CDR3 end; the end is taken from the germline J gene. V gene TRBV6-1 combines with J gene TRBJ2-1, with D possibly TRBD2 on 6 matching bases. CDR3 length equals 17 residues. The ends were cut back, 2 bases at V and 7 bases at J, with 21 bases in the middle. Germline V gene data show CDR1 as MNHNS and CDR2 as SASEGT. The covered CDR3 bases are TGTGCCAGCAGTGAATGGGGGACTTTTAATGGGGGGAATGAG. The encoded protein is CASSEWGTFNGGNE. The CDR3 as a whole reads CASSEWGTFNGGNEQFF.